The text below deals with one T cell receptor (beta chain). The CDR3 spans 16 residues. Trimming stripped 4 bases from V and 1 base from J, with 17 bases between. Germline V gene lookup returns CDR1 SGHRS and CDR2 YFSETQ. Only in-frame clones appear in the TCRdb table, and some are missing; sequencing was by immunoSEQ multiplex PCR. This sample yields around 110,000 clones, of which 80% to 90% are seen a single time; 1% to 1.4% belongs to the top ten. The record originates from a study of control samples from healthy donors and cancer patients. The clonotype originates from a woman aged 50 to 60 with colorectal cancer. This chain links TRBV5-1 with TRBJ1-1; the D gene is possibly TRBD1 (5 bases). The source material was PBMCs. CDR3 DNA sequence: TGCGCCAGCAGCCTCGAGACCCGGGACTGGAACACTGAAGCTTTCTTT. Encoded protein: CASSLETRDWNTEAFF.